Here is one TCR beta chain with its context. The antigen is not known. Regarding treatment: roughly 10-day PBMC culture with coronavirus spike peptide pools or control peptides (ViraFEST assay). The sample originates from a study of vaccination and CD4 T cells after COVID-19. Study background: There were two doses of either BNT162b2 or mRNA-1273 vaccine given to participants. Cellular stimulation was performed using overlapping spike peptides derived from SARS-CoV-2, HCoV-NL63, HCoV-OC43 and HCoV-229E.

The Oncomine TCR Beta short-read assay was applied to DNA of cultured CD4+ T cells. Using its own MiXCR run on the PCR reads, TCRdb lists one record per CDR3 protein. Here the sample spans about 16,000 distinct CDR3 sequences, 60% to 80% being singletons. This CDR3 contains 15 residues. The germline V gene has CDR1 MNHEY and CDR2 SVGAGI. The V and J ends lost 2 bases and 6 bases, in that order; junction bases with no gene match: 6. The V gene is TRBV6-5, the J gene TRBJ2-3; 9 nucleotides agree with TRBD1. Sequencing was done on a sample of CD4+ T cells from blood, cultured in vitro. This clonotype was obtained from a human donor who had recovered from COVID-19. The CDR3 spells CASSYGRQGVDTQYF. In DNA form, the CDR3 reads TGTGCCAGCAGTTACGGCAGACAGGGGGTCGATACGCAGTATTTT.